The 16 T cell receptor beta chains below come from one sample, sequenced in a study of CD8+ T cells in alopecia areata. Treatment: oral pan-JAK inhibitor, 5-10 mg twice daily. Once RNA had been extracted, it was reverse transcribed into cDNA to act as the sequencing template. Repertoires were generated with immunoSEQ multiplex PCR, while TCRdb's copy carries only in-frame clones and drops some. In the table there are more than 95,000 clones, about nine tenths of which are singletons. This material consisted of CD8+ T cells sorted from blood, taken at week 34, from a patient treated with tofacitinib. The receptors were gathered from a human donor with alopecia areata.

The rearrangement links TRBV10-3 to TRBJ2-1; 9 bases line up with TRBD2. V lost 6 bases, J lost 4 bases, and 4 bases stayed unmatched. This CDR3 is built from 14 residues. Per germline, CDR1 ENHRY and CDR2 SYGVKD. CDR3 loop: CAIRTSGGYNEQFF. The CDR3 DNA is TGTGCCATCAGGACTAGCGGAGGTTACAATGAGCAGTTCTTC.

The J gene is TRBJ2-1, the V gene TRBV29-1, with 7 bases aligning to TRBD2. V shed 4 bases and J 1 base; nucleotides not matched to a gene: 4. This CDR3 is built from 14 residues. Germline CDR1 reads SQVTM; CDR2 reads ANQGSEA. Here the CDR3 DNA reads TGCAGCGTTGTGGGGGGGGGATCCTACAATGAGCAGTTCTTC. Amino acid sequence: CSVVGGGSYNEQFF.

The chain uses TRBV6-5 and TRBJ2-1; D gene ambiguous. This CDR3 contains 16 residues. V was pared by 0 bases and J by 7 bases, with 16 bases between. The germline V gene encodes CDR1 MNHEY and CDR2 SVGAGI. The CDR3 sequence is CASSYSDPRYNNEQFF. The DNA of the CDR3 is TGTGCCAGCAGTTACTCAGACCCCCGATACAATAATGAGCAGTTCTTC.

The J gene is TRBJ2-5, the V gene TRBV29-1, with D perhaps matching TRBD2 (5 bases). The DNA end is more similar to TRBJ2-7, so the J call may be wrong. The CDR3 has 15 amino acids. Germline CDR1 is SQVTM and CDR2 is ANQGSEA. The CDR3 DNA follows: TGCAGCGTTACGTACCGTTGGGGAGAGGCCTACGAGCAGTACTTC. Translated, it gives CSVTYRWGEAYEQYF.

This chain connects TRBV5-1 to TRBJ2-7; D might be TRBD1 (5 bases). The V end was cut by 4 bases, the J end by 9 bases, with 20 bases between. Germline V gene lookup returns CDR1 SGHRS and CDR2 YFSETQ. This CDR3 region has 14 residues. The CDR3 nucleotides read TGCGCCAGCAGCCCTACTCCCCCGACAGACCGGCAGTACTTC. Amino acids: CASSPTPPTDRQYF.

This chain connects TRBV6-1 to TRBJ2-3, with 11 bases aligning to TRBD2. The ends lost 2 bases at V and 4 bases at J; junction bases unmatched: 2. This CDR3 region has 15 residues. CDR1 is MNHNS, CDR2 SASEGT, per germline. CDR3: CASSELAGGPDTQYF. CDR3 DNA: TGTGCCAGCAGTGAACTAGCGGGAGGCCCAGATACGCAGTATTTT.

The rearrangement joins TRBV14 to TRBJ2-7; no definite D call. V was cut by 1 base and J by 4 bases, with 5 bases left in between. The CDR3 has 12 residues. Germline V gives CDR1 SGHDN, CDR2 FVKESK. The CDR3 is CASSQVLYEQYF. DNA for the CDR3: TGTGCCAGCAGCCAAGTCTTATACGAGCAGTACTTC.

The chain combines TRBV2 with TRBJ1-5, with 10 bases fitting TRBD1. The CDR3 covers 15 residues. V lost 7 bases and J lost 3; bases outside the gene matches: 6. Germline V gene data show CDR1 as SNHLY and CDR2 as FYNNEI. CDR3 nucleotides: TGTGCCAGCACCGAAGACAGGGGGCTCAATCAGCCCCAGCATTTT. This translates into CASTEDRGLNQPQHF.

A word on this clone: One end of the junction does not line up with germline, which may come from a read error. The rearrangement joins TRBV5-8 to TRBJ2-5, with unresolved D. CDR3 size: 14 residues. Germline V lookup: CDR1 SGHTS, CDR2 YDEGEE. The CDR3 nucleotides read TGTGCCAGCAGCTTGGGACATGGGAAAGAGGCCCAGTACTTC. Its translation is CASSLGHGKEAQYF.

The genes are TRBV7-9 and TRBJ2-1, with a tentative D call TRBD2 (5 bases). Germline-derived CDR1 and CDR2 are SEHNR and FQNEAQ (reference sequence). V was pared by 2 bases and J by 6 bases, with 5 bases between. The CDR3 runs 12 residues. The CDR3 protein is CASSLRGNEQFF. The DNA of the CDR3 is TGTGCCAGCAGCTTACGGGGCAATGAGCAGTTCTTC.

A word on this clone: The sample holds other DNA sequences that translate to the same CDR3. The V and J genes are TRBV27 and TRBJ2-1; D gene unclear. Per germline, CDR1 MNHEY and CDR2 SMNVEV (reference sequence). The V and J ends lost 2 bases and 0 bases respectively, with 5 bases between them. The CDR3 is 14 residues long. The CDR3 nucleotides are TGTGCCAGCAGTTTAGCTAGCTCCTACAATGAGCAGTTCTTC. It specifies CASSLASSYNEQFF.

The rearrangement joins TRBV5-1 to TRBJ1-1, with 9 bases identical to TRBD1. CDR1 is SGHRS, CDR2 YFSETQ, per germline. V trimming: 3 bases; J trimming: 1 base; junction bases outside the gene matches: 7. This CDR3 comprises 16 residues. CDR3 in amino acids: CASSSPLTGGNTEAFF. The CDR3 DNA follows: TGCGCCAGCAGCTCCCCCCTGACAGGGGGGAACACTGAAGCTTTCTTT.

This chain links TRBV7-9 with TRBJ2-2, with TRBD2 matching over 8 bases. The junction had 7 bases not matched to a gene; V was cut back by 6 bases and J by 4 bases. CDR1 is SEHNR and CDR2 is FQNEAQ in the germline V gene (reference sequence). The CDR3 loop spans 15 amino acids. The DNA of the CDR3 is TGTGCCAGCAGTCCCAGCGGGAGACCCACCGGGGAGCTGTTTTTT. It is translated as CASSPSGRPTGELFF.

This clone was recorded once. This chain uses TRBV7-9 with TRBJ2-5; TRBD2 might be the D (6 bases). Germline V CDR1 and CDR2: SEHNR, FQNEAQ (reference sequence). The CDR3 extends over 13 amino acids. Trimming removed 3 bases at V and 5 bases at J, with 10 bases between. CDR3 sequence: CASSLGLEETQYF. CDR3 bases: TGTGCCAGCAGCTTGGGACTGGAGGAGACCCAGTACTTC.

The chain couples TRBV5-1 to TRBJ2-3; D may be TRBD2 (7 bases). Germline V gene sequence: CDR1 SGHRS, CDR2 YFSETQ. With 0 bases removed from V and 4 bases from J, the gap between germline ends came to 15 bases. CDR3 size: 16 residues. CDR3 loop: CASSLESGGAADTQYF. CDR3 nucleotide sequence: TGCGCCAGCAGCTTGGAGTCGGGGGGCGCGGCAGATACGCAGTATTTT.

V and J are TRBV27 and TRBJ1-5; D is unclear. The germline CDR1 and CDR2 sequences are MNHEY and SMNVEV (reference sequence). This CDR3 contains 13 residues. The germline V and J ends were trimmed by 5 bases and 7 bases, with 12 bases remaining between them. This chain's CDR3 is CASSLGRGQPQHF. The CDR3 coding sequence is TGTGCCAGCAGTCTTGGTCGAGGGCAGCCCCAGCATTTT.